The clone carrying this TCR beta chain has a handful of counts. The data are from a study of human T cells and chemical hapten exposure. Time point indicated: patch test 3, about 24 weeks after DPC sensitization. Treatment reported: therapeutic diphenylcyclopropenone sensitization with weekly scalp DPC. Attachment of unique molecular identifiers to individual cDNA molecules was performed in the library. TCRdb fed the RACE reads into MiXCR, producing one record per CDR3 protein. The table has just under 60,000 distinct CDR3 sequences, roughly an eighth seen once; the top ten hold roughly 2.4%. The material was whole blood, obtained in connection with sensitization to the hapten diphenylcyclopropenone (DPC). This TCR came from a man aged 25-45 years with alopecia areata. Some clones in this sample may be carry-over from other donors' samples.

CDR3 loop: CSARDFQVPQETQYF. CDR3 coding DNA: TGCAGTGCTAGAGATTTCCAGGTTCCACAAGAGACCCAGTACTTC. The V call is TRBV20-1, the J call TRBJ2-5, with unresolved D. The CDR3 spans 15 residues. In germline, CDR1 is DFQATT, CDR2 SNEGSKA (reference sequence). V was cut by 0 bases and J by 2 bases, with 13 bases left in between.